A single TCR beta chain is shown here with its context. Its antigen is still unknown. This sample is part of a study of blood T cells in healthy people across ages. Overall study findings and caveats: Naive CD4+ cells and diversity were both higher in long-lived donors than in aged donors. The study found TCR beta diversity correlated strongly with naive T cell percentage. Investigators treated diversity estimates from one million T cells as underestimates.

The use of a sample-barcoded 5' primer and a J-beta primer mix characterized a second PCR of roughly 6 to 12 cycles. From the 5' RACE reads, TCRdb called clonotypes with MiXCR, one entry per CDR3 protein. The table has roughly 800,000 distinct CDR3 sequences, 55% to 70% seen once. The sample providers were healthy Caucasian people from Russia, aged roughly 6 to 95. Unmatched junction bases numbered 7, after V lost 6 bases and J lost 3 bases. The CDR3 spans 14 residues. The germline V gene encodes CDR1 DFQATT and CDR2 SNEGSKA (reference sequence). The receptor was isolated from a man aged 30 to 39 in good health. This chain uses TRBV20-1 with TRBJ2-7; 11 nucleotides agree with TRBD2. Sequencing used blood. The CDR3 loop reads CSASILAGDYEQYF. Here the CDR3 DNA reads TGCAGTGCCAGTATACTAGCGGGAGACTACGAGCAGTACTTC.